This T cell receptor beta chain is from a study of metastatic and nonmetastatic thyroid tumors. Study at large: Repertoire comparisons spanned blood and tumor or nodule tissue from malignant and benign thyroid patients. Whole-study results and caveats: Relative to benign nodules, malignant thyroid tumors were reportedly characterized by significantly elevated TCR beta diversity in blood and tumor.

Each patient came to thyroid surgery without any prior treatment (of any kind). Per the authors' pipeline: The distant-metastasis classifier for papillary thyroid cancer was built from CDR3 differences across clinicopathological groups. From the PCR reads, TCRdb re-called clones with MiXCR. The V and J calls follow TCRdb's processing rather than the paper's. Of 11,000 or so clones in the sample, more than 35% were seen once. Note on this clone: Its target is not known.

This clonotype originated in a female donor with papillary thyroid cancer or a benign thyroid nodule (not recorded which). Some clones in this sample may be carry-over from other donors' samples. The material sequenced was tumor tissue.

The CDR3: CASSPGLSSYNSPLHF. CDR3 bases: TGTGCCAGCAGTCCAGGGCTTAGCTCCTATAATTCACCCCTCCACTTT. The rearrangement links TRBV7-2 to TRBJ1-6; possibly TRBD1 for D (5 bases). The V end was cut by 6 bases, the J end by 0 bases, with 12 bases between. The CDR3 consists of 16 residues. Germline-derived CDR1 and CDR2 are SGHTA and FQGNSA.